The T cell receptor (beta chain) under discussion was sequenced for a study of blood T cell repertoires in COVID-19 (TCRdb year 2020). About the investigation overall: Collaborator samples came from the United States, Italy and Spain and covered acute and convalescent phases of COVID-19. The material from the prospective study consisted of cDNA or gDNA derived from T cells, B-cell-depleted T cells, or PBMCs. Subjects who had been exposed to COVID-19, were actively infected with it, or had recovered from it provided the deeply sampled blood TCRbeta repertoires that made up the dataset. The repertoires were released in a freely available public database meant as a resource for research on the immune response to SARS-CoV-2. Samples were obtained from the ongoing ImmuneRACE study (first 160 participants) and from about 1,300 subjects provided by 6 global collaborators. A de-identified subject ID, COVID-19 status, age in years and sex were almost always included in the sample metadata. Where HLA class I and class II types were available, the types were taken from metadata supplied by the sample provider, not from assay-based typing.

TCRbeta CDR3 regions were amplified from genomic DNA by means of the immunoSEQ Assay, a bias-controlled multiplex PCR. Regarding the original processing steps: Nucleated cell counts per sample were estimated from amplification of reference gene primers within the assay. To quantify the absolute abundance of each unique TCRbeta CDR3 rearrangement, sequence reads were collapsed and filtered. For each sample, productive Simpson clonality was calculated as the square root of Simpson's diversity index across productive rearrangements. TCRdb took over this immuneACCESS table, retaining in-frame rearrangements with V and J assigned. Such tables are incomplete; in checked studies, under half of the missing clones stem from an unresolved V gene, and the remainder is unexplained. The D gene and trimming were derived from the DNA, and the V and J assignments and clone size from that table. Recorded for this sample are 490,000 or so clones; over 75% of them occurred a single time. The ten largest clones represent around 1.9% of the sample.

Participants in the prospective study were aged about 18 to 89 years, lived in 20 to 25 United States geographic areas, and enrolled through a virtual design. In the prospective study, cohorts were assigned on the basis of participant-reported clinical history obtained from a screening survey and a study questionnaire. ImmuneRACE Cohort 3 recovered participants were defined by two consecutive negative NP/OP PCR tests, healthcare professional clearance, or symptom resolution. Each participant in the prospective study had whole blood, serum and a nasopharyngeal or oropharyngeal swab collected by mobile phlebotomists. Over a roughly 2-month period, participants in the prospective study had the option of providing additional blood draws and questionnaires. Blood samples from the prospective study were shipped frozen or at room temperature prior to DNA extraction. V has 1 base trimmed and J has 6 bases trimmed; junction bases matching no gene number 4. Including the terminal cysteine and phenylalanine, the CDR3 comprises 14 residues. Of all the DNA, just the CDR3 is kept, 42 bases in frame from base 1. CDR1 is given as SGHRS and CDR2 as YFSETQ, both from the germline V gene.

This clone was recorded only once. Its binding antigen is unknown. No clone much larger than this one lies a single base away; base qualities are absent. The investigation overall reported the following: The amount of clinical and demographic metadata varied by source and participant and was provided uncurated.

This receptor was taken from a woman in her thirties or forties who had recovered from COVID-19. The sequenced sample was PBMCs or T cells enriched from blood (not recorded which). The rearrangement combines TRBV5-1 with TRBJ2-1, with 7 bases aligning to TRBD1. The CDR3 protein sequence reads: CASSLRTGTNEQFF. In nucleotides, the sequence is TGCGCCAGCAGCTTGCGGACAGGTACCAATGAGCAGTTCTTC.